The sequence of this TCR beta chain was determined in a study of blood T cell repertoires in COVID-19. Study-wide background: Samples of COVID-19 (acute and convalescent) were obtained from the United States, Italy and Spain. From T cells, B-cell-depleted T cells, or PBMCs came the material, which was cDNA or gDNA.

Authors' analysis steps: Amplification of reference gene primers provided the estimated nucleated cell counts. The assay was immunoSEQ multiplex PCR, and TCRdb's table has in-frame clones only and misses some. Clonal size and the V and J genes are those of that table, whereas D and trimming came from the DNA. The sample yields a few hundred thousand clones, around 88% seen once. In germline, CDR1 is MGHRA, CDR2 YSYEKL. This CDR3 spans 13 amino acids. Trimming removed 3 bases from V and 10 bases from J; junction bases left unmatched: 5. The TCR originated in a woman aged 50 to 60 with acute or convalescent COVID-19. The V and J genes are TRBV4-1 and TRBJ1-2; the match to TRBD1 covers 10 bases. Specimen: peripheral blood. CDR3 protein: CASSHRDRGTYTF. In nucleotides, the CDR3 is TGCGCCAGCAGCCATAGGGACAGGGGAACCTACACCTTC.